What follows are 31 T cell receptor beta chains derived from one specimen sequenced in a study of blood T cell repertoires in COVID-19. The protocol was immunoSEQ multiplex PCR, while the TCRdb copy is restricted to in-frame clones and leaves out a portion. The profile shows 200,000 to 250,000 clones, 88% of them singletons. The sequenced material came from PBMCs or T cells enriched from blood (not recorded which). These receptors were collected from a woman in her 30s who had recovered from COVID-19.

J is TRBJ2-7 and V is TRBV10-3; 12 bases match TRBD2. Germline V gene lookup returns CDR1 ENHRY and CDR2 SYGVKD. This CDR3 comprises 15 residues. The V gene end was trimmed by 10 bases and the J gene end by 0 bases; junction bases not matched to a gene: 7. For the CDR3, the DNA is TGTGCCACCAAAACTAGCGGGGGGATCTCCTACGAGCAGTACTTC. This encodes CATKTSGGISYEQYF.

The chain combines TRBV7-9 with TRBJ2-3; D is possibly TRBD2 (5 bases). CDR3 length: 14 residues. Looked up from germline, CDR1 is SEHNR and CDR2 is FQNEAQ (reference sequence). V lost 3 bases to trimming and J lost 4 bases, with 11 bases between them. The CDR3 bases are TGTGCCAGCAGCTTTTACGGGGATCCAGATACGCAGTATTTT. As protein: CASSFYGDPDTQYF. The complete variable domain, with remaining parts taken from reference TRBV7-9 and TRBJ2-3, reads DTGVSQNPRHKITKRGQNVTFRCDPISEHNRLYWYRQTLGQGPEFLTYFQNEAQLEKSRLLSDRFSAERPKGSFSTLEIQRTEQGDSAMYLCASSFYGDPDTQYFGPGTRLTVL.

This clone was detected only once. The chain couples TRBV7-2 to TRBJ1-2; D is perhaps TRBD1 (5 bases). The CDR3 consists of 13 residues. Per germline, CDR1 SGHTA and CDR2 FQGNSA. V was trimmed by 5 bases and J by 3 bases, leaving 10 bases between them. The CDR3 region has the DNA TGTGCCAGCAGCCCTGACAGTTACTATGGCTACACCTTC. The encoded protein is CASSPDSYYGYTF.

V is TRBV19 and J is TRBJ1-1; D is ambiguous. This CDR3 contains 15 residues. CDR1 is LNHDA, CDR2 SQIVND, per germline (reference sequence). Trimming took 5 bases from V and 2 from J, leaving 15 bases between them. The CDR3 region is CASSSAGRGNTEAFF. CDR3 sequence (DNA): TGTGCCAGTAGTTCTGCCGGCCGGGGAAACACTGAAGCTTTCTTT.

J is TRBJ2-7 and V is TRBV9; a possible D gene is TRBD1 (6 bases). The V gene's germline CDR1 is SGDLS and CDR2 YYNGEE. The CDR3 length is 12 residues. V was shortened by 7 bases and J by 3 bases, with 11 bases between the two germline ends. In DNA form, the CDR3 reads TGTGCCAGCGCGAGGGACAACTACGAGCAGTACTTC. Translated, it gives CASARDNYEQYF.

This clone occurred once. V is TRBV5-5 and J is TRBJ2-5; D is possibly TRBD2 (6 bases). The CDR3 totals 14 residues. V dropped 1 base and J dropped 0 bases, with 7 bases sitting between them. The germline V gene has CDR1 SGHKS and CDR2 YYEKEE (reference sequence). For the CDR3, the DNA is TGTGCCAGCAGCTTGTGGGGGGACCAAGAGACCCAGTACTTC. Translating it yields CASSLWGDQETQYF.

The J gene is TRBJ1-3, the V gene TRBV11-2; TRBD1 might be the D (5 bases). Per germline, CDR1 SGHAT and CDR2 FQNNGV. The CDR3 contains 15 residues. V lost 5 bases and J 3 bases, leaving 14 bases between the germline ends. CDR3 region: CASSPDSHGGNTIYF. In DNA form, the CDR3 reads TGTGCCAGCAGCCCCGACAGCCACGGTGGAAACACCATATATTTT.

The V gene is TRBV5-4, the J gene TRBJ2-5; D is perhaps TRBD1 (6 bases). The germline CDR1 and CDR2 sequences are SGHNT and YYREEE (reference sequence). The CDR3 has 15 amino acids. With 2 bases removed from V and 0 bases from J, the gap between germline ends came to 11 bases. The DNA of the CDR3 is TGTGCCAGCAGCTTCGGACAGACGTACCAAGAGACCCAGTACTTC. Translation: CASSFGQTYQETQYF.

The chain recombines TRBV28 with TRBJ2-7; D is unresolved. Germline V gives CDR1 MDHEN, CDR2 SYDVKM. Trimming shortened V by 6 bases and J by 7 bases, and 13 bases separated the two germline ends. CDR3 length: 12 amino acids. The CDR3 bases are TGTGCCAGCAGATCCGGAGTGGTTGAGCAGTACTTC. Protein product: CASRSGVVEQYF.

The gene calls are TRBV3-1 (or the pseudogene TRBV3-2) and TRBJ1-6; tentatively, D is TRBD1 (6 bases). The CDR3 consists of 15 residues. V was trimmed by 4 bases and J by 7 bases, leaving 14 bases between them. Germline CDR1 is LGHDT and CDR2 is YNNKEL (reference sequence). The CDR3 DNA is TGTGCCAGCAGCCGGGAACAGGGAACCAATTCACCCCTCCACTTT. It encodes CASSREQGTNSPLHF.

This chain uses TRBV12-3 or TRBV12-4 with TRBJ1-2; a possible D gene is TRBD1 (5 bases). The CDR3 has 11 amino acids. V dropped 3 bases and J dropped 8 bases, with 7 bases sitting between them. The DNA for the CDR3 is TGTGCCAGCAGTTTGGGGCAAGGCTACACCTTC. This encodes CASSLGQGYTF.

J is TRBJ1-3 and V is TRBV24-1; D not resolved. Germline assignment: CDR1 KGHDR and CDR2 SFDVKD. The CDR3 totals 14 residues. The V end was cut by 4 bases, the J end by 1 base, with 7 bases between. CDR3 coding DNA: TGTGCCACCAGTGAAACCCAGTCTGGAAACACCATATATTTT. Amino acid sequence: CATSETQSGNTIYF.

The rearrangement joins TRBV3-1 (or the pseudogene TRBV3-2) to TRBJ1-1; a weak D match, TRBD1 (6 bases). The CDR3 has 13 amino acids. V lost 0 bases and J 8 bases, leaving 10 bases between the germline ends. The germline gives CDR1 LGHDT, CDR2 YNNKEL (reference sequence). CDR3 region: CASSQDRRGEAFF. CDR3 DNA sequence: TGTGCCAGCAGCCAAGATCGCAGGGGAGAAGCTTTCTTT.

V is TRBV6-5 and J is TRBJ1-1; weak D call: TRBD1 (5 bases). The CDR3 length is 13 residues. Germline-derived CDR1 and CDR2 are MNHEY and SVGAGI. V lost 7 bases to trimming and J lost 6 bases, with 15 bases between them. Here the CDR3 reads CASITGSPAEAFF. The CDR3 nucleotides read TGTGCCAGCATTACAGGTTCTCCGGCTGAAGCTTTCTTT.

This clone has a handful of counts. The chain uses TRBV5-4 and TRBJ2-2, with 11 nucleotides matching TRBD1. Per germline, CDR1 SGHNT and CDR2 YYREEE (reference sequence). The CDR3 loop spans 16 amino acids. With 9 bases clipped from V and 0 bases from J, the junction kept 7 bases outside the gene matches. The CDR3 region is CAIGQGASANTGELFF. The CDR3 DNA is TGTGCCATCGGACAGGGGGCTTCGGCGAACACCGGGGAGCTGTTTTTT. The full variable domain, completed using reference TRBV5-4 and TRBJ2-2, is ETGVTQSPTHLIKTRGQQVTLRCSSQSGHNTVSWYQQALGQGPQFIFQYYREEENGRGNFPPRFSGLQFPNYSSELNVNALELDDSALYLCAIGQGASANTGELFFGEGSRLTVL.

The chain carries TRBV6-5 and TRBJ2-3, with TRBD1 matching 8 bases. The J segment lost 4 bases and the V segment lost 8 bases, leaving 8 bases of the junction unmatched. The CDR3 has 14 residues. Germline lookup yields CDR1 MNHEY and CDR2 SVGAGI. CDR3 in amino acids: CASLGTGHADTQYF. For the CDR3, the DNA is TGTGCCAGCCTGGGGACAGGTCATGCAGATACGCAGTATTTT.

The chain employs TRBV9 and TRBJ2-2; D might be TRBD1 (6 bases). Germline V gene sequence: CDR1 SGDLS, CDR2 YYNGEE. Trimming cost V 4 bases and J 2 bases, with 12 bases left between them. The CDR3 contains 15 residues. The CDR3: CASSMRQANTGELFF. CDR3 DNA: TGTGCCAGCAGCATGAGACAGGCCAACACCGGGGAGCTGTTTTTT.

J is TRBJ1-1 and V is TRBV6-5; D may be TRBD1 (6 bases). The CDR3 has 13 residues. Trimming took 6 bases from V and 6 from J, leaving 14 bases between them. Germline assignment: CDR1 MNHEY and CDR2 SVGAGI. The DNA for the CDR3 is TGTGCCAGCAGGCCGATAACAGGGTCTGAAGCTTTCTTT. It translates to CASRPITGSEAFF.

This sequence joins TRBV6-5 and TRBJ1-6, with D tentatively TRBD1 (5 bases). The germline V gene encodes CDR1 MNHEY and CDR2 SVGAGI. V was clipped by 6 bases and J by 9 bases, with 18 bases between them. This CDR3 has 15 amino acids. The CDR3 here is CASSLDSPGGSPLHF. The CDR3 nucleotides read TGTGCCAGCAGCCTAGACAGTCCCGGGGGTTCACCCCTCCACTTT.

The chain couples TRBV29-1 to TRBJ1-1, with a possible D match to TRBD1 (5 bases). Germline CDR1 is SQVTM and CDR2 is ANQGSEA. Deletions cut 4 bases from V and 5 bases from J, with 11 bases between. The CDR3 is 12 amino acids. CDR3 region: CSVVLQGTEAFF. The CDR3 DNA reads TGCAGCGTTGTTCTCCAGGGAACTGAAGCTTTCTTT.

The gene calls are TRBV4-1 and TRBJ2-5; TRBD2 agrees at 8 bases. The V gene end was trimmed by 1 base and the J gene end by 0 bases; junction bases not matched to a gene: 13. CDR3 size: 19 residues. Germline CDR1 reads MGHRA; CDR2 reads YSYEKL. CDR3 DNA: TGCGCCAGCAGCCAAGTGCGGGGGGAGCTTGGCCGAAACCAAGAGACCCAGTACTTC. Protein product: CASSQVRGELGRNQETQYF.

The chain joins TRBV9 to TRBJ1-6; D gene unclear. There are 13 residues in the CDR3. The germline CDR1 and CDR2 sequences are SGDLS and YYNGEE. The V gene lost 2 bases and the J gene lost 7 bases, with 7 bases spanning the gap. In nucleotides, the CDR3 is TGTGCCAGCAGCGTTTCGGGGAATTCACCCCTCCACTTT. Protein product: CASSVSGNSPLHF.

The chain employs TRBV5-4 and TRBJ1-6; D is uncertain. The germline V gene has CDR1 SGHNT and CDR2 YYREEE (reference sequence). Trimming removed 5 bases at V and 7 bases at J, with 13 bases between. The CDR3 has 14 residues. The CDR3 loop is CASRPAGANSPLHF. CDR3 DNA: TGTGCCAGCAGACCCGCGGGAGCAAATTCACCCCTCCACTTT.

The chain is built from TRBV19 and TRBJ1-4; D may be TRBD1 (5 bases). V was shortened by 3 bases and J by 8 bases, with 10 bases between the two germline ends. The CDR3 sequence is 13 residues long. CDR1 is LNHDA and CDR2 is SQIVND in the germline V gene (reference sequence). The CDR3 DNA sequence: TGTGCCAGTAGTATGCAAAACAGGGAAAAACTGTTTTTT. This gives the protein CASSMQNREKLFF.

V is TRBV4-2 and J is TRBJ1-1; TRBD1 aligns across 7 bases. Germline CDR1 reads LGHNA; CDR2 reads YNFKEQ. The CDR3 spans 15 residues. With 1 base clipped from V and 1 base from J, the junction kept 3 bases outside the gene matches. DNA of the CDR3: TGTGCCAGCAGCCAAGTGGCAGGGGGGAACACTGAAGCTTTCTTT. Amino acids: CASSQVAGGNTEAFF.

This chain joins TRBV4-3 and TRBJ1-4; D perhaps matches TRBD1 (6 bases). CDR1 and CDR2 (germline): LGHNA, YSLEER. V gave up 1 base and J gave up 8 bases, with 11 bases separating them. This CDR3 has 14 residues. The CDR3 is CASSQGTRGEKLFF. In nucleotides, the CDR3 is TGCGCCAGCAGCCAAGGGACCAGGGGCGAAAAACTGTTTTTT.

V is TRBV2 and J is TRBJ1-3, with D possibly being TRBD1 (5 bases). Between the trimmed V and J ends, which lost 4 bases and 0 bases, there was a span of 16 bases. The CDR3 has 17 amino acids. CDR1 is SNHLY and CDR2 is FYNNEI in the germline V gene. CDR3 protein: CASSGVPIRDSGNTIYF. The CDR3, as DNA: TGTGCCAGCAGTGGAGTCCCTATCAGGGACTCTGGAAACACCATATATTTT.

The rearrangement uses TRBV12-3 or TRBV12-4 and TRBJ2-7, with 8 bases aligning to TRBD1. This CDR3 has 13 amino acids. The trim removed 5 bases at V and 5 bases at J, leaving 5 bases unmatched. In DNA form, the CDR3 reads TGTGCCAGCAGTGCCAGGGGGCCAGACGAGCAGTACTTC. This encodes CASSARGPDEQYF.

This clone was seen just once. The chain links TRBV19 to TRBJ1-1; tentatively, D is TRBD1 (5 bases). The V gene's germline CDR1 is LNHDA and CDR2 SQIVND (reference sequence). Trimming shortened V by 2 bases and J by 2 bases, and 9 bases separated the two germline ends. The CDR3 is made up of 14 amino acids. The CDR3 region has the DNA TGTGCCAGTAGTATAACAGGACGAAACACTGAAGCTTTCTTT. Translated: CASSITGRNTEAFF.

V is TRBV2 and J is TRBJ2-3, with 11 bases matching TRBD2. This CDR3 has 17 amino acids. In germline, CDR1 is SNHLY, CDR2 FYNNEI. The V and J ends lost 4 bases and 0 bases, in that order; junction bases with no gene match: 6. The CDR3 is CASSGTSGLLSTDTQYF. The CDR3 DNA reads TGTGCCAGCAGTGGGACTAGCGGGTTACTTAGCACAGATACGCAGTATTTT.

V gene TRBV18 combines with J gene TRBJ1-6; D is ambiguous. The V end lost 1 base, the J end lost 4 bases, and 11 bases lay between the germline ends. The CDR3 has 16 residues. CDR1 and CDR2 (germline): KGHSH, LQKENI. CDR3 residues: CASSPLRSGYNSPLHF. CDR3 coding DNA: TGTGCCAGCTCACCACTTAGGTCAGGTTATAATTCACCCCTCCACTTT.